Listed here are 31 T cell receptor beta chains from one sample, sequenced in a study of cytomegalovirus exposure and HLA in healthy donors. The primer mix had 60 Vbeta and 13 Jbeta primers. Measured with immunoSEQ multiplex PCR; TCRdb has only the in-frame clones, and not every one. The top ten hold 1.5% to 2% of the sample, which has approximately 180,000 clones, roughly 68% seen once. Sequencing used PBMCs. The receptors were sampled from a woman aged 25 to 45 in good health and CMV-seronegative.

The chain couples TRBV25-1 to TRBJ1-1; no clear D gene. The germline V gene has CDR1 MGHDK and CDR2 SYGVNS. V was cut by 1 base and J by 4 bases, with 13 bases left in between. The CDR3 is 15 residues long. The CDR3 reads CASSEFGLIGTEAFF. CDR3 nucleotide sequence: TGTGCCAGCAGTGAATTTGGACTAATTGGCACTGAAGCTTTCTTT.

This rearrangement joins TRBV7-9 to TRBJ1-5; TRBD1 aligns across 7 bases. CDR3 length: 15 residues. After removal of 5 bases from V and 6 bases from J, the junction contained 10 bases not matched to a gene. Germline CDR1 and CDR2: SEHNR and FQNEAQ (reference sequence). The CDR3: CASSKTGVSSQPQHF. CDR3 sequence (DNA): TGTGCCAGCAGCAAAACAGGGGTATCGAGTCAGCCCCAGCATTTT.

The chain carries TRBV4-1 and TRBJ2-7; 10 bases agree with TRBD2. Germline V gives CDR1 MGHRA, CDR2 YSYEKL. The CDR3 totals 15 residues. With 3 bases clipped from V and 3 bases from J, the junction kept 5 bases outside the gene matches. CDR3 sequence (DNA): TGCGCCAGCAGCCAGACGACTAGCGGGTTCTACGAGCAGTACTTC. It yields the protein CASSQTTSGFYEQYF.

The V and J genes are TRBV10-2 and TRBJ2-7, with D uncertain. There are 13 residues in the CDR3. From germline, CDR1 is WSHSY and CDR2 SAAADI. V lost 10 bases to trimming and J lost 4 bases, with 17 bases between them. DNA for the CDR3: TGCGCCACCTCCCCGGGTCTTAGATACGAGCAGTACTTC. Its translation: CATSPGLRYEQYF.

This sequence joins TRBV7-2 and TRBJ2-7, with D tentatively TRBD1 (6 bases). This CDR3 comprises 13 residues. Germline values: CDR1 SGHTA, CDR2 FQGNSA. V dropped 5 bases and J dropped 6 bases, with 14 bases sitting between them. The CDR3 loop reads CASSVTQGTEQYF. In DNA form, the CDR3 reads TGTGCCAGCAGCGTAACACAGGGAACCGAGCAGTACTTC.

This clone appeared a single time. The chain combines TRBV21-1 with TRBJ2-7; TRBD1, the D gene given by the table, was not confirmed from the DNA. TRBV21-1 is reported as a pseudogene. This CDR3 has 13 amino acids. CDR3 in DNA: TGTGCCAGCAGCAACTTAGGGGGCTACGAGCAGTACTTC. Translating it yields CASSNLGGYEQYF.

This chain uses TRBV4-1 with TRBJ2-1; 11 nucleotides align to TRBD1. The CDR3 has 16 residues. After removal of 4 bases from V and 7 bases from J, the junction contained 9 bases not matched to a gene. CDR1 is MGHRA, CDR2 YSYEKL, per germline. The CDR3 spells CASSRVGTGGSNEQFF. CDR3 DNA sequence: TGCGCCAGCAGCCGAGTCGGGACAGGGGGAAGTAATGAGCAGTTCTTC.

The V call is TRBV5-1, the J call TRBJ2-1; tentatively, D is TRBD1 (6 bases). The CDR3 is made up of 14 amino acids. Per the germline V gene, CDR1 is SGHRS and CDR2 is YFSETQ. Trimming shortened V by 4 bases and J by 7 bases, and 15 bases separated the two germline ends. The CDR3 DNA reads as TGCGCCAGCAGCCCCCGACAGGATAGGAATGAGCAGTTCTTC. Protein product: CASSPRQDRNEQFF.

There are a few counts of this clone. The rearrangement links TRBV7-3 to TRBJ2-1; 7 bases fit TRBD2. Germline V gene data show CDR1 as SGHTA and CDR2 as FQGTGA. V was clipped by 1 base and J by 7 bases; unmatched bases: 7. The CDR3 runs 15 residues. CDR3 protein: CASSLMASGRNEQFF. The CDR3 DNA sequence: TGTGCCAGCAGCTTAATGGCTAGCGGACGTAATGAGCAGTTCTTC.

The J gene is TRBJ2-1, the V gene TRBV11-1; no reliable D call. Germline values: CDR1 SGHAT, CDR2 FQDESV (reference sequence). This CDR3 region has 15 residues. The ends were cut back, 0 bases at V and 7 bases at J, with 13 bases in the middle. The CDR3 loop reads CASSLALASQNEQFF. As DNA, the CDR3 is TGTGCCAGCAGCTTAGCGCTGGCTTCACAGAATGAGCAGTTCTTC.

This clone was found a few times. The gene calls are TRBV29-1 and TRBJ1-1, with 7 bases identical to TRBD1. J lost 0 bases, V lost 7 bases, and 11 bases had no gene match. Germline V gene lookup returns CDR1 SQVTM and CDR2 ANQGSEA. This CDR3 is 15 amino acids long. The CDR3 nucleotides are TGCAGCGCACAGACAGGGTCGTATGTGAACACTGAAGCTTTCTTT. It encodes CSAQTGSYVNTEAFF.

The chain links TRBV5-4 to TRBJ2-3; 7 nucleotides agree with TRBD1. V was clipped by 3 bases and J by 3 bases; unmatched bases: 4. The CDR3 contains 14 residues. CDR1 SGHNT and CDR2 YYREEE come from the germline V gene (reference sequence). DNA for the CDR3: TGTGCCAGCAGCTCGGACAGGAGGACAGATACGCAGTATTTT. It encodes CASSSDRRTDTQYF.

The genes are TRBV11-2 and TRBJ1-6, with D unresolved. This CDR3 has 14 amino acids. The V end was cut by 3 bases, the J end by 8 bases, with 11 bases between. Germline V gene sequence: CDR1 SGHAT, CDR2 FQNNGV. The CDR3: CASSFGSGYSPLHF. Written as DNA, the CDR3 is TGTGCCAGCAGCTTCGGGTCTGGATATTCACCCCTCCACTTT.

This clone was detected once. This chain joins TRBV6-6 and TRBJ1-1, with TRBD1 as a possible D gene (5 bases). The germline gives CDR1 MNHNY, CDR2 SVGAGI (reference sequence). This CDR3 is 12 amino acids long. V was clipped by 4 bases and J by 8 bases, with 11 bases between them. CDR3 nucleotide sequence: TGTGCCAGCAGTTGGAGGGGCGAGGAAGCTTTCTTT. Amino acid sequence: CASSWRGEEAFF.

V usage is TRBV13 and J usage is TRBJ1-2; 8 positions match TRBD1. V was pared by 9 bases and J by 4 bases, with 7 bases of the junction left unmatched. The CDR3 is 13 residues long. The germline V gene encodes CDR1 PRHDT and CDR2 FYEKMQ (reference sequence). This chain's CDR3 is CASSGGNSYGYTF. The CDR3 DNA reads TGTGCCAGTTCAGGGGGCAACTCCTATGGCTACACCTTC. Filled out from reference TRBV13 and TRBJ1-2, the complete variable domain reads AAGVIQSPRHLIKEKRETATLKCYPIPRHDTVYWYQQGPGQDPQFLISFYEKMQSDKGSIPDRFSAQQFSDYHSELNMSSLELGDSALYFCASSGGNSYGYTFGSGTRLTVV.

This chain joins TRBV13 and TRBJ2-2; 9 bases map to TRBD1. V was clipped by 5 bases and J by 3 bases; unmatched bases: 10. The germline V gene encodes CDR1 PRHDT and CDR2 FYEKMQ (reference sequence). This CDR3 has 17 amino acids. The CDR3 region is CASSELTGGGYTGELFF. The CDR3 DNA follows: TGTGCCAGCAGCGAACTGACAGGGGGAGGGTACACCGGGGAGCTGTTTTTT.

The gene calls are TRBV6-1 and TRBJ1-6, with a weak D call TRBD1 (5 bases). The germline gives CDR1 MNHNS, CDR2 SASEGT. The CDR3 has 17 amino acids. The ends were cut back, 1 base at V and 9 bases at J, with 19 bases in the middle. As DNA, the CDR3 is TGTGCCAGCAGTGAAGTATTGGGACTGAGACGTTCTTCACCCCTCCACTTT. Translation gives CASSEVLGLRRSSPLHF.

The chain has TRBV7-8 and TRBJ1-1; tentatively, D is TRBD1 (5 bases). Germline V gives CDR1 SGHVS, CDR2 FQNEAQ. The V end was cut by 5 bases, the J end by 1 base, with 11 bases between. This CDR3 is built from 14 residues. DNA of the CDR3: TGTGCCAGCAGCCCCCCGACAGAGAACACTGAAGCTTTCTTT. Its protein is CASSPPTENTEAFF.

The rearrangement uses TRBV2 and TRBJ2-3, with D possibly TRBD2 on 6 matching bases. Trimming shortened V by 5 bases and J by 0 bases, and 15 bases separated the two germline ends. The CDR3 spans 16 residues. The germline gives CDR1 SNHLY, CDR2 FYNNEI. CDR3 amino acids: CASSSFRRGSTDTQYF. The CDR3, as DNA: TGTGCCAGCAGTAGTTTTCGGCGGGGAAGCACAGATACGCAGTATTTT.

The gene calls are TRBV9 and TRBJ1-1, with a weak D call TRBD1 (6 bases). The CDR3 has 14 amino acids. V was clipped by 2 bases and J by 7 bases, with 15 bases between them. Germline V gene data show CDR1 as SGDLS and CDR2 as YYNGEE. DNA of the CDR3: TGTGCCAGCAGCGTGGGGGGGCAAGATGGTGAAGCTTTCTTT. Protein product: CASSVGGQDGEAFF.

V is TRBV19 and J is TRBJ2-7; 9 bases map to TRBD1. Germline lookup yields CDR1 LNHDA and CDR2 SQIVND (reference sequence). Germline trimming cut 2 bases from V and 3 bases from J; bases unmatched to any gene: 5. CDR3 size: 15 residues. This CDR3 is CASSIRTGAVYEQYF. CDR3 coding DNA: TGTGCCAGTAGTATACGGACAGGGGCAGTCTACGAGCAGTACTTC.

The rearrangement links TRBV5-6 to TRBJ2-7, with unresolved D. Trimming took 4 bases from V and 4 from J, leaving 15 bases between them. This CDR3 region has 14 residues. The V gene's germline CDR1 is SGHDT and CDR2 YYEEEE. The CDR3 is CASSVTPGAYEQYF. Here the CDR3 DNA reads TGTGCCAGCAGCGTAACCCCAGGTGCTTACGAGCAGTACTTC.

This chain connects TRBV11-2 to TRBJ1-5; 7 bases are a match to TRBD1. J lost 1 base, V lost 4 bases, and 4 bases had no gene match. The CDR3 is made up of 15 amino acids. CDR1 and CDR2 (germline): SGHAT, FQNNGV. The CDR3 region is CASSSVQGSNQPQHF. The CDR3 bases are TGTGCCAGCAGCTCAGTACAGGGGAGCAATCAGCCCCAGCATTTT. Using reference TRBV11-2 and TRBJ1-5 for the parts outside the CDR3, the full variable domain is EAGVAQSPRYKIIEKRQSVAFWCNPISGHATLYWYQQILGQGPKLLIQFQNNGVVDDSQLPKDRFSAERLKGVDSTLKIQPAKLEDSAVYLCASSSVQGSNQPQHFGDGTRLSIL.

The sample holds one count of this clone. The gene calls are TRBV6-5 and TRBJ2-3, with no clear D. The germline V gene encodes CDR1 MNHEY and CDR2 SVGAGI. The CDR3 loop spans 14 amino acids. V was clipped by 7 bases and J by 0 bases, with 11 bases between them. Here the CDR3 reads CASIGGSSTDTQYF. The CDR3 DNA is TGTGCCAGCATCGGCGGATCTAGCACAGATACGCAGTATTTT.

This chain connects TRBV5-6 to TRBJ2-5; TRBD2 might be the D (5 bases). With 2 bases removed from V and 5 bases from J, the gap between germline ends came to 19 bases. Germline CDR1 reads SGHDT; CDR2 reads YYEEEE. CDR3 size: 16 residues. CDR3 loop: CASSFRSGLYVETQYF. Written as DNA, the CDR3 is TGTGCCAGCAGCTTCAGGTCGGGATTGTATGTGGAGACCCAGTACTTC.

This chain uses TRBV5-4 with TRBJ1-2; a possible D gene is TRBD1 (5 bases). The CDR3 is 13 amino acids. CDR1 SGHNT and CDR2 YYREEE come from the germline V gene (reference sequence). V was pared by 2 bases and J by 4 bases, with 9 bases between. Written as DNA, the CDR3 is TGTGCCAGCAGCTTCGACAGCAGCTATGGCTACACCTTC. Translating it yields CASSFDSSYGYTF.

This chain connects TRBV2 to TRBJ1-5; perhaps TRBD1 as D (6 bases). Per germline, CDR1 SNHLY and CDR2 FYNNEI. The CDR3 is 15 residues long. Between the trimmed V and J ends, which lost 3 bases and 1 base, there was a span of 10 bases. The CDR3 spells CASSDGGASNQPQHF. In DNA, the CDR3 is TGTGCCAGCAGTGACGGGGGGGCGAGCAATCAGCCCCAGCATTTT.

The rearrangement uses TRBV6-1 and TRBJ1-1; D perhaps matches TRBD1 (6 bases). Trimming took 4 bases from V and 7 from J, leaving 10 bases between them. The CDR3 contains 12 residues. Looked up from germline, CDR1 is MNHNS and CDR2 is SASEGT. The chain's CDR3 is CASSAQGNEAFF. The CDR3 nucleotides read TGTGCCAGCAGTGCTCAGGGGAATGAAGCTTTCTTT.

CDR3 loop: CASSQPGQGAREQYF. The CDR3 nucleotides are TGTGCCAGCAGCCAGCCGGGACAGGGGGCGCGGGAGCAGTACTTC. The genes are TRBV7-2 and TRBJ2-7; 12 positions agree with TRBD1. Trimming took 5 bases from V and 7 from J; bases not matched to a gene: 9. Germline V lookup: CDR1 SGHTA, CDR2 FQGNSA. This CDR3 is built from 15 residues.

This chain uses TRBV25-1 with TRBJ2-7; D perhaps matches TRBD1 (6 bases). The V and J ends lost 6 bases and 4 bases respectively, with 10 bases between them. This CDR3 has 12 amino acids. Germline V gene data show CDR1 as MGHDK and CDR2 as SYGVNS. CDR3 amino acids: CASSVTGYEQYF. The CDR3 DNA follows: TGTGCCAGCAGCGTAACAGGGTACGAGCAGTACTTC.

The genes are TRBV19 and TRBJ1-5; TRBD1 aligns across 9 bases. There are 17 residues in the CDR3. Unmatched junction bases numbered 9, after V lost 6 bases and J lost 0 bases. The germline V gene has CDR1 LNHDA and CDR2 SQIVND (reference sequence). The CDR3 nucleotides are TGTGCCAGTAGGTTAACAGGGGGCGAATATAGCAATCAGCCCCAGCATTTT. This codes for CASRLTGGEYSNQPQHF. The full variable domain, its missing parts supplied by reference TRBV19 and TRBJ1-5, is DGGITQSPKYLFRKEGQNVTLSCEQNLNHDAMYWYRQDPGQGLRLIYYSQIVNDFQKGDIAEGYSVSREKKESFPLTVTSAQKNPTAFYLCASRLTGGEYSNQPQHFGDGTRLSIL.